This T cell receptor beta chain is drawn from a study of control samples from healthy donors and cancer patients. This CDR3 is built from 12 residues. CDR1 and CDR2 from the germline V gene are GTSNPN and SVGIG (reference sequence). J lost 2 bases, V lost 2 bases, and 0 bases had no gene match. This clone was observed a handful of times. Only in-frame clones appear in the TCRdb table, and some are missing; sequencing was by immunoSEQ multiplex PCR. This table holds 120,000 to 150,000 clones, just under 95% found once. This TCR was recovered from a man aged 25-45 years in good health. V usage is TRBV30 and J usage is TRBJ2-7; TRBD1 agrees at 7 bases. The sample taken for sequencing was blood. The CDR3 here is CAWSQGAYEQYF. The CDR3 nucleotides read TGTGCCTGGAGTCAGGGGGCCTACGAGCAGTACTTC.